The 20 T cell receptor beta chains given below trace back to one sample, sequenced in a study of neurological immune-mediated disorders. Time point specified: longitudinal time-point 3. One entry per CDR3 protein results from TCRdb running MiXCR on the 5' RACE reads. There are roughly 100,000 distinct CDR3 sequences in the sample; under 14% occur only once, and under 3.5% lies in the top ten. The source material was PBMCs. The receptors derive from a female donor with HTLV-1-associated myelopathy (HAM/TSP).

This clonotype showed up many times. V usage is TRBV12-3 or TRBV12-4 and J usage is TRBJ2-6; the match to TRBD2 covers 7 bases. The V and J ends lost 0 bases and 2 bases, in that order; junction bases with no gene match: 7. The CDR3 length is 18 residues. The CDR3 DNA is TGTGCCAGCAGTTTAGCGGGGAGGGCTGGGACTGGGGCCAACGTCCTGACTTTC. Protein sequence: CASSLAGRAGTGANVLTF.

This clonotype has a count of ten or more. The J gene is TRBJ2-3, the V gene TRBV29-1; D is uncertain. Per the germline V gene, CDR1 is SQVTM and CDR2 is ANQGSEA. This CDR3 comprises 13 residues. The V end was cut by 0 bases, the J end by 0 bases, with 4 bases between. The CDR3 loop reads CSVEEDSTDTQYF. In nucleotides, the CDR3 is TGCAGCGTTGAAGAGGATAGCACAGATACGCAGTATTTT.

This clonotype was counted at least ten times. The chain is built from TRBV12-3 or TRBV12-4 and TRBJ2-1; perhaps TRBD2 as D (7 bases). Trimming cost V 5 bases and J 6 bases, with 20 bases left between them. The CDR3 extends over 16 amino acids. The CDR3 here is CASSVWGGLEGNEQFF. The CDR3 region has the DNA TGTGCCAGCAGTGTTTGGGGGGGGCTTGAAGGCAATGAGCAGTTCTTC.

There are a few counts of this clonotype. The rearrangement uses TRBV6-5 and TRBJ2-7; tentative D call: TRBD2 (5 bases). V gave up 7 bases and J gave up 1 base, with 17 bases separating them. Germline lookup yields CDR1 MNHEY and CDR2 SVGAGI. CDR3 length: 15 residues. Here the CDR3 reads CASTKPGSSSYEQYF. The CDR3, as DNA: TGTGCCAGCACCAAACCGGGGTCCTCATCCTACGAGCAGTACTTC.

The sample holds many counts of this clonotype. The rearrangement links TRBV5-1 to TRBJ1-1; the D is unclear. From germline, CDR1 is SGHRS and CDR2 YFSETQ. The CDR3 extends over 11 amino acids. Trimming left V 5 bases short and J 6 bases short, with 8 bases between. The CDR3 protein is CASRTTSEAFF. CDR3 DNA sequence: TGCGCCAGCAGAACGACGTCTGAAGCTTTCTTT.

Many counts were recorded for this clonotype. The chain has TRBV10-3 and TRBJ2-1; D possibly corresponds to TRBD2 (6 bases). The germline V gene encodes CDR1 ENHRY and CDR2 SYGVKD. This CDR3 is 16 amino acids long. Trimming took 6 bases from V and 4 from J, leaving 19 bases between them. CDR3: CAISRDGRRGYNEQFF. DNA for the CDR3: TGTGCCATCAGCCGGGACGGGAGAAGAGGGTACAATGAGCAGTTCTTC.

At least ten counts were recorded for this clonotype. This sequence joins TRBV5-1 and TRBJ2-3, with 9 bases that match TRBD2. Germline CDR1 and CDR2: SGHRS and YFSETQ. There are 16 residues in the CDR3. J was trimmed by 1 base and V by 1 base; bases with no gene match: 4. Here the CDR3 reads CASSLRSSGGTDTQYF. The CDR3 coding sequence is TGCGCCAGCAGCTTGAGATCTAGCGGGGGCACAGATACGCAGTATTTT.

Note on this clonotype: Because it lacks the conserved phenylalanine or tryptophan at the end, this CDR3 is likely a read error. The rearrangement uses TRBV5-6 and TRBJ2-7; D may match TRBD1 or TRBD2 (5 bases each). Germline assignment: CDR1 SGHDT and CDR2 YYEEEE. CDR3 length: 13 residues. The ends were cut back, 4 bases at V and 2 bases at J, with 10 bases in the middle. CDR3 DNA sequence: TGTGCCAGCAGCGGGGGTCCGACCTACGAGCAGTACATC. Protein product: CASSGGPTYEQYI.

On this clonotype: This may come from a read error, since a much larger clone is one base off. The rearrangement uses TRBV11-2 and TRBJ2-1; no definite D call. Germline V lookup: CDR1 SGHAT, CDR2 FQNNGV. The CDR3 is 15 residues long. In nucleotides, the CDR3 is TGTGCCAGAAGCTTTAGGCAGCCCTCCTACAATGAGCAGTTCTTC. It is translated as CARSFRQPSYNEQFF.

This clonotype was counted at least ten times. The chain combines TRBV4-2 with TRBJ2-3; 9 bases are shared with TRBD2. After removal of 4 bases from V and 2 bases from J, the junction contained 7 bases not matched to a gene. CDR3 length: 16 residues. The germline V gene has CDR1 LGHNA and CDR2 YNFKEQ. CDR3 in DNA: TGTGCCAGCAGCCCTGGGGTAGCGGGGGCCACAGATACGCAGTATTTT. Protein product: CASSPGVAGATDTQYF.

This clonotype was seen a few times. The chain couples TRBV5-1 to TRBJ2-5; 12 bases match TRBD2. The V and J ends lost 6 bases and 1 base, in that order; junction bases with no gene match: 16. The CDR3 is 19 amino acids. CDR1 and CDR2 from the germline V gene are SGHRS and YFSETQ. CDR3 DNA: TGCGCCAGCATACCAACGCTAGGACTAGCGGGGAGCATCCAAGAGACCCAGTACTTC. It translates to CASIPTLGLAGSIQETQYF.

This clonotype was detected many times. V usage is TRBV20-1 and J usage is TRBJ2-3; 8 positions match TRBD2. The CDR3 contains 13 residues. The V gene's germline CDR1 is DFQATT and CDR2 SNEGSKA (reference sequence). J lost 6 bases, V lost 5 bases, and 7 bases had no gene match. The CDR3 protein is CSAEHPSGDTQYF. CDR3 nucleotides: TGCAGTGCTGAACACCCTAGCGGGGATACGCAGTATTTT.

This clonotype was counted at least ten times. The rearrangement uses TRBV3-1 and TRBJ2-1; D might be TRBD1 (5 bases). This CDR3 contains 14 residues. The V end was cut by 5 bases, the J end by 5 bases, with 13 bases between. Germline loops: CDR1 LGHDT, CDR2 YNNKEL (reference sequence). CDR3 protein: CASSYIDSDNEQFF. As DNA, the CDR3 is TGTGCCAGCAGCTACATTGACAGCGACAATGAGCAGTTCTTC.

This clonotype was detected many times. The chain employs TRBV5-1 and TRBJ2-7; D tentatively fits TRBD1 or TRBD2 (5 bases each). CDR3 length: 14 amino acids. CDR1 SGHRS and CDR2 YFSETQ come from the germline V gene. Trimming removed 4 bases from V and 1 base from J, with 12 bases in between. The CDR3 here is CASSPGTNSYEQYF. CDR3 sequence (DNA): TGCGCCAGCAGCCCCGGGACCAATTCCTACGAGCAGTACTTC.

This clonotype was detected many times. The rearrangement links TRBV2 to TRBJ2-7, with 7 bases fitting TRBD2. The junction had 9 bases not matched to a gene; V was cut back by 9 bases and J by 4 bases. The CDR3 has 13 residues. Germline lookup yields CDR1 SNHLY and CDR2 FYNNEI. DNA for the CDR3: TGTGCCAGTACCGGACTAGGCAATTACGAGCAGTACTTC. Translation gives CASTGLGNYEQYF.

This clonotype appeared many times. This sequence joins TRBV4-1 and TRBJ2-3, with D possibly matching TRBD2 (5 bases). The germline gives CDR1 MGHRA, CDR2 YSYEKL. V was trimmed by 1 base and J by 6 bases, leaving 17 bases between them. CDR3 length: 16 amino acids. Here the CDR3 DNA reads TGCGCCAGCAGCCAAGGCTTTGAGCGGCCGAGGGATACGCAGTATTTT. Its translation is CASSQGFERPRDTQYF.

The CDR3 sequence is CASRGGQGFHEQYF. CDR3 DNA sequence: TGCGCCAGCAGAGGGGGACAGGGGTTCCACGAGCAGTACTTC. The chain employs TRBV5-1 and TRBJ2-7; TRBD1 agrees at 10 bases. Germline V CDR1 and CDR2: SGHRS, YFSETQ. The CDR3 extends over 14 amino acids. J lost 5 bases, V lost 5 bases, and 7 bases had no gene match. The whole variable domain, remainder taken from reference TRBV5-1 and TRBJ2-7, is KAGVTQTPRYLIKTRGQQVTLSCSPISGHRSVSWYQQTPGQGLQFLFEYFSETQRNKGNFPGRFSGRQFSNSRSEMNVSTLELGDSALYLCASRGGQGFHEQYFGPGTRLTVT.

This clonotype has at least ten counts. The rearrangement uses TRBV5-8 and TRBJ1-1; D may be TRBD1 (6 bases). CDR1 SGHTS and CDR2 YDEGEE come from the germline V gene. Trimming left V 4 bases short and J 0 bases short, with 10 bases between. This CDR3 is 14 amino acids long. CDR3 in DNA: TGTGCCAGCAGCCCTGACAGGTTGAACACTGAAGCTTTCTTT. Translating gives CASSPDRLNTEAFF.

The chain couples TRBV6-2 or TRBV6-3 to TRBJ2-3, with D possibly being TRBD2 (6 bases). The germline CDR1 and CDR2 sequences are MNHEY and SVGEGT. This CDR3 spans 19 amino acids. V lost 2 bases to trimming and J lost 2 bases, with 23 bases between them. CDR3 residues: CASSYPSRDWRGLTDTQYF. CDR3 sequence (DNA): TGTGCCAGCAGTTACCCTTCACGGGACTGGCGGGGCCTCACAGATACGCAGTATTTT.

This clonotype was recorded at least ten times. This rearrangement joins TRBV20-1 to TRBJ2-7; 8 bases are shared with TRBD1. Germline lookup yields CDR1 DFQATT and CDR2 SNEGSKA (reference sequence). This CDR3 spans 15 amino acids. V lost 0 bases, J lost 0 bases, and 4 bases stayed unmatched. The CDR3 here is CSARDQDRASYEQYF. CDR3 sequence (DNA): TGCAGTGCTAGAGATCAGGACAGGGCCTCCTACGAGCAGTACTTC.